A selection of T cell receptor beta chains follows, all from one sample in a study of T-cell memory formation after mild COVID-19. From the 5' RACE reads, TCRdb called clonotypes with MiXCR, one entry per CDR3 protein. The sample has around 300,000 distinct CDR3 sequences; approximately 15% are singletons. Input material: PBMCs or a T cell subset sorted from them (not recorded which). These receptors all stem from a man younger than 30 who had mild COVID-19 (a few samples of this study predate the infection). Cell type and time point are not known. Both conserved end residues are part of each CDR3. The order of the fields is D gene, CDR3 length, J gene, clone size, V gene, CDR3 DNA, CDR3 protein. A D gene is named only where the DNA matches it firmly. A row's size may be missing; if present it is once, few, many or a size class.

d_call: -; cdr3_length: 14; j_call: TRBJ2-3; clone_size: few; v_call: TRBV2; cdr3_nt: TGTGCCAGCACTGGGACTTCCGACCCGGATACGCAGTATTTT; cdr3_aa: CASTGTSDPDTQYF
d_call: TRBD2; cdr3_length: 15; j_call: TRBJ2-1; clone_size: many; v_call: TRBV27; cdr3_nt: TGTGCCAGCAGTTCGGGGACTAGCGGGGGCGGGGAGCAGTTCTTC; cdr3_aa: CASSSGTSGGGEQFF
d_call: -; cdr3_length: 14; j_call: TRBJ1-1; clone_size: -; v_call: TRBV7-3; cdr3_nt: TGTGCCAGCAGCTTAGTTGGGGGACACACTGAAGCTTTCTTT; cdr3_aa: CASSLVGGHTEAFF
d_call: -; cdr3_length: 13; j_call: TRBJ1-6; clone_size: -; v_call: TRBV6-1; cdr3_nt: TGTGCCAGCAGTGTAGCCGTTGATATTCCCCTCCACTTT; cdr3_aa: CASSVAVDIPLHF
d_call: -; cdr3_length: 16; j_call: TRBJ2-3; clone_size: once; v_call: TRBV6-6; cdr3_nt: TGTGCCAGCAGTTACGGGTCGGTCCCGAGTACAGATACGCAGTATTTT; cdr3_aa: CASSYGSVPSTDTQYF
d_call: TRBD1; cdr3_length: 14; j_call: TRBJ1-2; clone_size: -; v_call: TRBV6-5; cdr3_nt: TGTGCCAGCACTCCGGGACAGACGAGCTATGGCTACACCTTC; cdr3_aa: CASTPGQTSYGYTF
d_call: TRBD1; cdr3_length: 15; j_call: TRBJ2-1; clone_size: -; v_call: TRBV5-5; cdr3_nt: TGTGCCAGCAGCCGCTTCCCGGGACAGAACAATGAGCAGTTCTTC; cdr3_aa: CASSRFPGQNNEQFF
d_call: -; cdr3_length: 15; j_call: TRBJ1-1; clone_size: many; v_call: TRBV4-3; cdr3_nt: TGCGCCAGCAGCCAAGTGGGTCGGCAGGAGACTGAAGCTTTCTTT; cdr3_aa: CASSQVGRQETEAFF
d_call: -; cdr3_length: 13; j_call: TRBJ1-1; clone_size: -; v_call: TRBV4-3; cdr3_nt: TGCGCCAGCAGCCAAGAGCCCTACACTGAAGCTTTCTTT; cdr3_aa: CASSQEPYTEAFF
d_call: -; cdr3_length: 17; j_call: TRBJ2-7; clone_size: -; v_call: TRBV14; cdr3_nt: TGTGCCAGCAGCCACACCCCTTGGCCCACTCCGACCTACGAGCAGTACTTC; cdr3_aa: CASSHTPWPTPTYEQYF
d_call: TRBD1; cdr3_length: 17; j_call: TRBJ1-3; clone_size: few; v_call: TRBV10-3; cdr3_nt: TGTGCCATCAGTGACCTGACAGGGAGTGACTCTGGAAACACCATATATTTT; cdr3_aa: CAISDLTGSDSGNTIYF